This T cell receptor beta chain was sequenced for a study of PD-1 blockade in classical Hodgkin lymphoma. Whole-study findings and limits: Reported findings placed baseline TCR diversity lower in newly diagnosed patients (compared with healthy donors).

Assay: immunoSEQ multiplex PCR; the TCRdb copy retains only in-frame clones and omits some. Among 17,000 or so clones listed, roughly nine tenths were seen once. This CDR3 contains 14 residues. Looked up from germline, CDR1 is SGHAT and CDR2 is FQDESV (reference sequence). V was clipped by 5 bases and J by 4 bases; unmatched bases: 6. As for time point: newly diagnosed, previously untreated cHL patient sample. Acting as the comparison were PBMCs from newly diagnosed, untreated classical Hodgkin lymphoma. As for this clone: Its antigen is currently unknown.

Sequencing was performed on peripheral blood mononuclear cells (PBMCs). The sequence came from a human donor with classical Hodgkin lymphoma. This sequence joins TRBV11-1 and TRBJ1-1; TRBD1 agrees at 8 bases. The CDR3 loop reads CASSPDRVATEAFF. The CDR3 nucleotides read TGTGCCAGCAGCCCGGACAGGGTTGCCACTGAAGCTTTCTTT.